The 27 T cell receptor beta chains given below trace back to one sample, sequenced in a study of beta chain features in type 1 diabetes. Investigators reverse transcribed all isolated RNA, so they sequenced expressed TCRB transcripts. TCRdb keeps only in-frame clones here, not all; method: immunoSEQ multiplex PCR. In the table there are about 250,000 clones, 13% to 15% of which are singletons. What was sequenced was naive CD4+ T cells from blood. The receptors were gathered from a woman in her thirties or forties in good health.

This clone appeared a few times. Here the CDR3 DNA reads TGTGCCAGCAGTCCGGTCCGGTATGAGCAGTTCTTC. Its translation: CASSPVRYEQFF. The rearrangement uses TRBV28 and TRBJ2-1; unclear D gene. CDR1 is MDHEN and CDR2 is SYDVKM in the germline V gene. This CDR3 region has 12 residues. V lost 5 bases and J lost 8, with 10 bases in between. Full variable domain (outside the CDR3, taken from reference TRBV28 and TRBJ2-1): DVKVTQSSRYLVKRTGEKVFLECVQDMDHENMFWYRQDPGLGLRLIYFSYDVKMKEKGDIPEGYSVSREKKERFSLILESASTNQTSMYLCASSPVRYEQFFGPGTRLTVL.

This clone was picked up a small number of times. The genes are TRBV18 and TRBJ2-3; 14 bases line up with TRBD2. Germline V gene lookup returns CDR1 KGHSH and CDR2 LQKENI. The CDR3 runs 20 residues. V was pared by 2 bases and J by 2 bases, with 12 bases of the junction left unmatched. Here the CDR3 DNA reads TGTGCCAGCTCACCATCACGGTCGGGACTAGCGGGGGATTTCACAGATACGCAGTATTTT. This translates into CASSPSRSGLAGDFTDTQYF. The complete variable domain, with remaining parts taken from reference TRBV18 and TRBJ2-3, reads NAGVMQNPRHLVRRRGQEARLRCSPMKGHSHVYWYRQLPEEGLKFMVYLQKENIIDESGMPKERFSAEFPKEGPSILRIQQVVRGDSAAYFCASSPSRSGLAGDFTDTQYFGPGTRLTVL.

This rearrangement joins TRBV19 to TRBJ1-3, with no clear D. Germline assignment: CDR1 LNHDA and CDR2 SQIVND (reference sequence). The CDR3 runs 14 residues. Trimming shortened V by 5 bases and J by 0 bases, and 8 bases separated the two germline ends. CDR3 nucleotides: TGTGCCAGTAGTGGCCAGAACTCTGGAAACACCATATATTTT. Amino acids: CASSGQNSGNTIYF.

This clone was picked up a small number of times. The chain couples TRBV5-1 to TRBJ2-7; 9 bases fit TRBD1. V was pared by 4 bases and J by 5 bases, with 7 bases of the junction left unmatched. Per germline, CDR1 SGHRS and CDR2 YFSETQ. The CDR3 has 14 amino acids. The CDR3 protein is CASSPGQGIDEQYF. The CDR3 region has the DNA TGCGCCAGCAGCCCTGGACAGGGGATTGACGAGCAGTACTTC.

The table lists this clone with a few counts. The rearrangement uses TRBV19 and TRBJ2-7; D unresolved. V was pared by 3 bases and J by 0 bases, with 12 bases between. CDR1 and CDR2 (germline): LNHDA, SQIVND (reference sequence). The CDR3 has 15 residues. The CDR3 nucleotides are TGTGCCAGTAGTATCCGTTGGCAGGCCTCCTACGAGCAGTACTTC. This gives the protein CASSIRWQASYEQYF.

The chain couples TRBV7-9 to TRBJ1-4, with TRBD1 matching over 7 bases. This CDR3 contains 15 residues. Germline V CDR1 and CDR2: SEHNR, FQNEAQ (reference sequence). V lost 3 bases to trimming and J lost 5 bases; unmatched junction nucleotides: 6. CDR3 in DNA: TGTGCCAGCAGCTTCATAGGACAGGCAAATGAAAAACTGTTTTTT. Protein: CASSFIGQANEKLFF.

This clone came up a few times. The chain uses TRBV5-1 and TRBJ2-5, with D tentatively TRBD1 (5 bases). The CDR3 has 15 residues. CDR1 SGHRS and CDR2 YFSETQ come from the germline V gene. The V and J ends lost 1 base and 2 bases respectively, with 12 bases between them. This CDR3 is CASSLQAGLQETQYF. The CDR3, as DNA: TGCGCCAGCAGCTTGCAGGCAGGGTTACAAGAGACCCAGTACTTC.

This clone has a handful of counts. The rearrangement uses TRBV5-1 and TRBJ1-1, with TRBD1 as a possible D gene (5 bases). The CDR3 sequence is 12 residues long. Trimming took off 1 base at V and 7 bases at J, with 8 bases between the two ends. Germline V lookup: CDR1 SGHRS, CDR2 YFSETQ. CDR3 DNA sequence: TGCGCCAGCAGCTTGACCGACAGTGAAGCTTTCTTT. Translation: CASSLTDSEAFF.

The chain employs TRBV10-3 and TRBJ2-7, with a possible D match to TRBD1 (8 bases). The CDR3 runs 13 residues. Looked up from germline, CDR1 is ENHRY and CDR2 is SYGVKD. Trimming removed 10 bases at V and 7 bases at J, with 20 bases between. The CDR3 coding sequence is TGTGCCACCGGGGGGCAGGGGGCAGGTGAGCAGTACTTC. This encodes CATGGQGAGEQYF.

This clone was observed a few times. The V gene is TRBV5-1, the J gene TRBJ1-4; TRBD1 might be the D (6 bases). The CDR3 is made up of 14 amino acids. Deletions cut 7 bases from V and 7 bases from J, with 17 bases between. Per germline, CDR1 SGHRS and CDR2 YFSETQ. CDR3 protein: CASQEGGRGEKLFF. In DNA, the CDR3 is TGCGCCAGCCAAGAGGGGGGGCGGGGTGAAAAACTGTTTTTT.

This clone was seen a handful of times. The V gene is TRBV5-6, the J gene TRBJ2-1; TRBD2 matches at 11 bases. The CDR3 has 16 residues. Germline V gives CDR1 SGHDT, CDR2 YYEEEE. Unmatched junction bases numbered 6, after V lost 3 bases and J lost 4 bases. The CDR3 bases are TGTGCCAGCAGCTCCCTAGCGGGGGGCTTTTACAATGAGCAGTTCTTC. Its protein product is CASSSLAGGFYNEQFF.

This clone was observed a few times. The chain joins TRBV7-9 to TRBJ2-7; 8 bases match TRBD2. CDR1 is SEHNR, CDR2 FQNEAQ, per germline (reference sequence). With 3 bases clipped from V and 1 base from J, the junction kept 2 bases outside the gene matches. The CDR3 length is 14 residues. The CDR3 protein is CASSFGLASYEQYF. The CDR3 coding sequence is TGTGCCAGCAGCTTTGGACTAGCATCCTACGAGCAGTACTTC.

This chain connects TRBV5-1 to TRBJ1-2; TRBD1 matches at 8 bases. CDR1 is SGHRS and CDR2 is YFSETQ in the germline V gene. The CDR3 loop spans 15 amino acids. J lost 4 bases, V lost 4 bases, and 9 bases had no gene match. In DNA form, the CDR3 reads TGCGCCAGCAGCGAGGGACAGGCGATCCTCTATGGCTACACCTTC. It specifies CASSEGQAILYGYTF.

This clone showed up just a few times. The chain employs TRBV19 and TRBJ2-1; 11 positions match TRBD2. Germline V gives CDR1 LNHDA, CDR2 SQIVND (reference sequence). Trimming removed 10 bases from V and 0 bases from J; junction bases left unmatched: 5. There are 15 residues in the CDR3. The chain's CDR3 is CATSSGGLSYNEQFF. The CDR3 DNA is TGTGCCACCTCTAGCGGGGGGCTCTCCTACAATGAGCAGTTCTTC.

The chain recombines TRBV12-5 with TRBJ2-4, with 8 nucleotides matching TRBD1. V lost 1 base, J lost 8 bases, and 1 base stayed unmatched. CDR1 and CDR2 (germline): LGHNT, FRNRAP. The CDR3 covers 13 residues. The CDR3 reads CASGLDRGDIQYF. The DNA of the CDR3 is TGTGCTAGTGGTTTGGACAGGGGGGACATTCAGTACTTC.

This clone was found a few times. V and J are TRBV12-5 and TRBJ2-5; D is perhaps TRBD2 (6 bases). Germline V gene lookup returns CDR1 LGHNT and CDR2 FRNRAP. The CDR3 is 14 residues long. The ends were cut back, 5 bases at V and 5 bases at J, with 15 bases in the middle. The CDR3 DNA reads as TGTGCTAGTGGTCCCCGCCGCGGGACGGAGACCCAGTACTTC. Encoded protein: CASGPRRGTETQYF.

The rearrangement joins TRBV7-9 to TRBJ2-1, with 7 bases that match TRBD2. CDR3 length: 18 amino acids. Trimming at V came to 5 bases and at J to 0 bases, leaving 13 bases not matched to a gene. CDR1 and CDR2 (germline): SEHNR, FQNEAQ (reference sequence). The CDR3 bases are TGTGCCAGCAGCCCCCGCGGGAGTACGCAGAGCTCCTACAATGAGCAGTTCTTC. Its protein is CASSPRGSTQSSYNEQFF.

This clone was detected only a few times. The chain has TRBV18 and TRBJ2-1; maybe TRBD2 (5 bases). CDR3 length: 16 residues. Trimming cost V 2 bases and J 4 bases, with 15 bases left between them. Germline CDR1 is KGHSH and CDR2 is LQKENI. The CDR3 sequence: CASSPIGQEAYNEQFF. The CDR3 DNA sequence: TGTGCCAGCTCACCAATTGGGCAGGAGGCATACAATGAGCAGTTCTTC.

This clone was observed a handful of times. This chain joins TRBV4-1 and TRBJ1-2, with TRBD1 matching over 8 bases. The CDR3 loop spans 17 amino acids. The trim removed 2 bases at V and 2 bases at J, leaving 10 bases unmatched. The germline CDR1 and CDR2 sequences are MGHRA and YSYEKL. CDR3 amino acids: CASSQRQGTELNYGYTF. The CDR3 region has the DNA TGCGCCAGCAGCCAAAGACAGGGGACAGAACTAAACTATGGCTACACCTTC.

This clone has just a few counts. The CDR3 reads CASSRIAGGRLDTQYF. CDR3 nucleotide sequence: TGTGCCAGCAGCCGGATAGCGGGGGGAAGGTTAGATACGCAGTATTTT. V gene TRBV11-2 combines with J gene TRBJ2-3, with 10 nucleotides matching TRBD2. The CDR3 is made up of 16 amino acids. V lost 5 bases to trimming and J lost 5 bases; unmatched junction nucleotides: 10. Germline values: CDR1 SGHAT, CDR2 FQNNGV.

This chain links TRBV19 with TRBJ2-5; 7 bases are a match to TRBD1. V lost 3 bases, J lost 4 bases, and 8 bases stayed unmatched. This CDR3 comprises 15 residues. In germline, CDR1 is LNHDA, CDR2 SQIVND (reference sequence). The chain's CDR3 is CASSMYRGGGETQYF. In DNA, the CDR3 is TGTGCCAGTAGTATGTACAGGGGCGGCGGAGAGACCCAGTACTTC.

CDR3 protein: CASRPEASGYTGELFF. The CDR3 DNA is TGTGCCAGCAGACCTGAGGCTAGCGGCTACACCGGGGAGCTGTTTTTT. The chain employs TRBV7-2 and TRBJ2-2; 7 bases are shared with TRBD2. With V trimmed by 6 bases and J by 3 bases, 10 bases remained unmatched. The CDR3 loop spans 16 amino acids. CDR1 SGHTA and CDR2 FQGNSA come from the germline V gene.

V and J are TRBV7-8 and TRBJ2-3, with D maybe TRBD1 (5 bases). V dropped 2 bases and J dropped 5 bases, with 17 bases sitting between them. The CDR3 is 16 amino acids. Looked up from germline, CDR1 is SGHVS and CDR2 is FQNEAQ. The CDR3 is CASSLFMVGPGDTQYF. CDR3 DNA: TGTGCCAGCAGCTTATTTATGGTGGGGCCGGGAGATACGCAGTATTTT.

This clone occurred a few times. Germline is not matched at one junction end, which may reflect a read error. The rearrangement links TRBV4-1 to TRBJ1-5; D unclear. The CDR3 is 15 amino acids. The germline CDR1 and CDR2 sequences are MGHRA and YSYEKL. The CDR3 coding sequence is TGTGCCAGCAGCCAAGCTACCGGGGTCCATCAGCCCCAGCATTTT. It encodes CASSQATGVHQPQHF.

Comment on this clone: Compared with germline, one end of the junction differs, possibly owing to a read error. In nucleotides, the CDR3 is TGTGCTAGCAGCTTAGAGTCTAGCACCGGGGAGCTGTTTTTT. Translation gives CASSLESSTGELFF. The chain uses TRBV7-7 and TRBJ2-2; no firm D call. Per the germline V gene, CDR1 is SSHAT and CDR2 is FNYEAQ (reference sequence). The CDR3 covers 14 residues.

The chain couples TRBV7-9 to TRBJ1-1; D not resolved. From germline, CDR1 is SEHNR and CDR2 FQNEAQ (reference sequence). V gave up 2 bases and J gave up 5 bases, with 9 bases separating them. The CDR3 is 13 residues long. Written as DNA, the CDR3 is TGTGCCAGCAGCTTAATAGGAGGGACTGAAGCTTTCTTT. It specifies CASSLIGGTEAFF.

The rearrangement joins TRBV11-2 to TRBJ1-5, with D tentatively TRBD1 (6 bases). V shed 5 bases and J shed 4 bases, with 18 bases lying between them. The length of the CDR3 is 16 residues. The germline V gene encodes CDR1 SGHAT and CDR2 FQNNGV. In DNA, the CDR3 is TGTGCCAGCAGCCCCCTCAGGGGAGCGGGGAATCAGCCCCAGCATTTT. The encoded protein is CASSPLRGAGNQPQHF.